A single sample gave rise to the 3 T cell receptor beta chains below, sequenced in a study of T cells after yellow fever vaccination. TCRdb re-called the 5' RACE reads through MiXCR, storing one row per CDR3 protein. Of 150,000 or so distinct CDR3 sequences detected, 9.3% appear once; the ten largest clones hold around 33%. This sample comprised CD8+ T cells sorted from PBMCs, obtained 45 days after the yellow fever booster vaccination. The receptors originated from a young man who received the YFV17D yellow fever vaccine.

This clonotype was observed many times. The V and J genes are TRBV5-5 and TRBJ2-1, with TRBD2 matching over 8 bases. This CDR3 has 16 residues. Germline CDR1 and CDR2: SGHKS and YYEKEE (reference sequence). With 4 bases clipped from V and 5 bases from J, the junction kept 11 bases outside the gene matches. DNA of the CDR3: TGTGCCAGCAGCCCACGGGCGGGACTAGACAACAATGAGCAGTTCTTC. Translating it yields CASSPRAGLDNNEQFF.

V and J are TRBV4-3 and TRBJ2-2; D call uncertain. The CDR3 is 17 residues long. V dropped 0 bases and J dropped 0 bases, with 11 bases sitting between them. Germline CDR1 reads LGHNA; CDR2 reads YSLEER. The DNA for the CDR3 is TGCGCCAGCAGCCAAGATTTAACCCGACCGAACACCGGGGAGCTGTTTTTT. Translating it yields CASSQDLTRPNTGELFF.

There are a few counts of this clonotype. This chain uses TRBV20-1 with TRBJ1-2; D is unresolved. CDR1 DFQATT and CDR2 SNEGSKA come from the germline V gene (reference sequence). This CDR3 contains 11 residues. Trimming left V 6 bases short and J 7 bases short, with 12 bases between. CDR3 sequence (DNA): TGCAGTGCCCGAGGCTTGAGTGGCTACACCTTC. Protein product: CSARGLSGYTF.